This T cell receptor beta chain was observed in a study of blood T cells in healthy people across ages. Study-wide results and caveats: The study found more naive CD4+ cells and higher diversity in long-lived than aged donors.

The germline V gene has CDR1 KGHSH and CDR2 LQKENI. The CDR3 has 13 amino acids. The authors ran a second PCR of about 6 to 11 cycles using a sample-barcoded 5' primer and a J-beta primer mix. The template-switch adaptor was a 5' adaptor with 12 random nucleotides. It tagged each cDNA molecule. At least 2.5 million CDR3-containing paired-end reads were obtained per sample. TCRdb redid the calling of the 5' RACE reads with MiXCR, one entry per CDR3 protein. The sample consists of about 1,000,000 distinct CDR3 sequences, 35% to 50% of them appearing once. Details on this clonotype: Its antigen is still unknown. A read error may produce the germline difference seen at one junction end.

Sequenced: blood. The sequence derives from a woman aged 55 to 70 in good health. This chain uses TRBV18 with TRBJ1-5; D gene ambiguous. CDR3 protein: CACSPQYNQPQHF. The CDR3 DNA reads as TGTGCCTGCTCACCTCAGTACAATCAGCCCCAGCATTTT.